This T cell receptor (beta chain) was captured by sequencing in a study of human thymus T cells (dated by TCRdb to 2020 to 2022). For context, the study as a whole: The study described the TCR alpha and beta repertoires in roughly 8 infant thymus samples and a few matching peripheral blood samples. The infant donors were roughly 6 to 250 days old, and the cohort included roughly six males and a couple of females. The investigation overall reported the following: Usage of V and J gene segments appeared to be biased in both the thymic and the peripheral blood repertoires. On average, roughly 800,000 unique TCRB clonotypes were obtained from thymus samples, compared with approximately 80,000 from blood samples. The related research reported highly overlapping thymic TCR repertoires among unrelated individuals.

Thymus tissue was obtained as surgical resects removed during corrective cardiac surgery. In Finland, the donors were immunologically healthy infants who were having open corrective cardiac surgery for congenital heart defects. Thymocytes were freed from the tissue by mechanical means and kept at -70 degrees C as pellets of about 9-30 million cells. A QIAsymphony instrument was used to extract genomic DNA from frozen cell pellets. From cysteine to phenylalanine, the CDR3 is 14 amino acids long. Only the CDR3 part of the read is kept: 42 bases, read in frame from the first base. From the germline V gene (reference sequence), CDR1 is SGHNT and CDR2 is YYREEE. Relative to germline, V is missing 3 bases and J is missing 4 bases, with 4 bases of the junction outside any gene match. Using the immunoSEQ multiplex PCR assay, the TCRB and TCRAD loci were amplified from a standardized quantity of quality-controlled genomic DNA. The amplicons spanned the V(D)J region and were long enough to cover the CDR3 and allow V and J genes to be identified. Through the commercial immunoSEQ service, the amplicons were sequenced on an Illumina platform. Regarding the original processing steps: Primer bias and sequencing errors were corrected as previously described, and TCRAD and TCRB definitions were based on the IMGT database. immunoSEQ Analyzer 3.0 and VDJTools were used for repertoire analysis, which covered basic statistics, V/J segment usage, diversity estimates, rarefaction and pairwise overlap. Diversity was estimated with Chao1, ChaoE, Efron-Thisted, Shannon and inverse Simpson indices, and also on datasets down-sampled to the smallest sample. Repertoire overlap was determined by strict matching of CDR3 nucleotide sequence, V gene and J gene, and Jaccard-based multidimensional scaling clustering was applied. TCRdb retrieved this table from immuneACCESS and kept in-frame rearrangements only. Not all clones are present; in checked studies, unresolved V genes account for under half, and no reason is known for the remainder. The V and J calls and clone size come from that table; D and trimming were worked out from the DNA. The sample contains 120,000 or so clones, about 95% of them found a single time. The ten largest clonotypes hold 0.024% of the sample.

Remarks on this clone: What this receptor recognizes is not known. No clone much larger than this one lies a single base away; base qualities are absent.

Sequencing was carried out using thymus tissue. The chain employs TRBV5-4 and TRBJ1-3; TRBD1 aligns with 7 central bases. This clonotype originated in a boy under three years old with a congenital heart defect but otherwise immunologically healthy. The CDR3 here reads CASSSRTGGNTIYF. The nucleotides read TGTGCCAGCAGCTCTAGGACAGGAGGAAACACCATATATTTT.